The 29 T cell receptor beta chains presented below share a single source sample, sequenced in a study of T cell repertoires in cytomegalovirus infection. MiXCR, applied by TCRdb to the reads, yields one record per CDR3 protein. Among about 830,000 distinct CDR3 sequences listed, approximately 29% were seen once. For these receptors, no antigen is known. The specimen was cultured CD8+ T cells from PBMCs, collected from culture after CMV antigen stimulation. These TCRs come from a human donor in good health (CMV status not recorded). Some clones in this sample may be carry-over from other donors' samples.

This clonotype was observed a few times. The V gene is TRBV11-2, the J gene TRBJ2-1, with TRBD2 matching over 9 bases. CDR3 size: 15 residues. V shed 3 bases and J 7 bases; nucleotides not matched to a gene: 7. Germline V gene lookup returns CDR1 SGHAT and CDR2 FQNNGV. The CDR3 reads CASSFDLAGMNEQFF. DNA for the CDR3: TGTGCCAGCAGCTTCGATCTAGCGGGGATGAATGAGCAGTTCTTC.

The chain combines TRBV7-9 with TRBJ1-1; 8 positions agree with TRBD1. Germline lookup yields CDR1 SEHNR and CDR2 FQNEAQ (reference sequence). J gave up 0 bases and V 6 bases, and 6 bases lay outside the gene matches. There are 15 residues in the CDR3. As DNA, the CDR3 is TGTGCCAGCAGATCTCGGACAGGGTTGAACACTGAAGCTTTCTTT. The encoded protein is CASRSRTGLNTEAFF.

Worth noting for this clonotype: This clone may be a read error of a much larger clone one base away. The rearrangement joins TRBV27 to TRBJ2-1, with D possibly being TRBD1 (5 bases). The CDR3 sequence is 14 residues long. Per the germline V gene, CDR1 is MNHEY and CDR2 is SMNVEV (reference sequence). The CDR3 sequence: CVSSSQGSYNEQFF. The CDR3 DNA is TGTGTCAGCAGCTCTCAGGGTTCCTACAATGAGCAGTTCTTC.

This clonotype has just a few counts. V and J are TRBV7-6 and TRBJ2-7; D call uncertain. Looked up from germline, CDR1 is SGHVS and CDR2 is FNYEAQ. The V gene lost 10 bases and the J gene lost 4 bases, with 20 bases spanning the gap. This CDR3 contains 14 residues. The DNA for the CDR3 is TGTGCCACCTCTCCACCCTACTGGGTGTACGAGCAGTACTTC. Its translation: CATSPPYWVYEQYF. Drawing the rest from reference TRBV7-6 and TRBJ2-7, the complete variable domain is GAGVSQSPRYKVTKRGQDVALRCDPISGHVSLYWYRQALGQGPEFLTYFNYEAQQDKSGLPNDRFSAERPEGSISTLTIQRTEQRDSAMYRCATSPPYWVYEQYFGPGTRLTVT.

A single count supports this clonotype. This chain uses TRBV10-2 with TRBJ1-4; no clear D gene. This CDR3 is 15 amino acids long. With 6 bases removed from V and 8 bases from J, the gap between germline ends came to 19 bases. The V gene's germline CDR1 is WSHSY and CDR2 SAAADI. In DNA, the CDR3 is TGCGCCAGCAGAATGCTGACGGCGAAACCCGAAAAACTGTTTTTT. It is translated as CASRMLTAKPEKLFF.

The chain recombines TRBV5-5 with TRBJ2-7, with D possibly being TRBD1 (5 bases). Trimming took 4 bases from V and 6 from J, leaving 14 bases between them. This CDR3 contains 13 residues. The germline gives CDR1 SGHKS, CDR2 YYEKEE (reference sequence). CDR3 in amino acids: CASSRTPSGEQYV. The CDR3 DNA is TGTGCCAGCAGCCGGACACCCTCGGGCGAGCAGTACGTC.

The sample holds many counts of this clonotype. V and J are TRBV7-9 and TRBJ1-1; no reliable D call. The CDR3 runs to 15 residues. Between the trimmed V and J ends, which lost 6 bases and 1 base, there was a span of 15 bases. CDR1 is SEHNR, CDR2 FQNEAQ, per germline (reference sequence). CDR3 protein: CASRNKGASNTEAFF. CDR3 nucleotides: TGTGCCAGCAGAAATAAGGGAGCCTCGAACACTGAAGCTTTCTTT.

The chain is built from TRBV7-6 and TRBJ1-2, with D unresolved. CDR1 is SGHVS and CDR2 is FNYEAQ in the germline V gene. V was trimmed by 5 bases and J by 4 bases, leaving 17 bases between them. The CDR3 has 15 amino acids. DNA for the CDR3: TGTGCCAGCAGCCCACCGGACCGCCGGTTCTATGGCTACACCTTC. Amino acid sequence: CASSPPDRRFYGYTF.

The chain couples TRBV6-6 to TRBJ1-1; the match to TRBD1 covers 10 bases. Trimming removed 6 bases from V and 1 base from J; junction bases left unmatched: 5. Germline lookup yields CDR1 MNHNY and CDR2 SVGAGI (reference sequence). This CDR3 contains 15 residues. DNA of the CDR3: TGTGCCAGCAGGCTAAGACAGGGGGCGAACACTGAAGCTTTCTTT. This encodes CASRLRQGANTEAFF.

This rearrangement joins TRBV2 to TRBJ2-2; TRBD1 agrees at 9 bases. V lost 8 bases and J lost 4; bases outside the gene matches: 8. The CDR3 consists of 15 residues. CDR1 SNHLY and CDR2 FYNNEI come from the germline V gene. CDR3 region: CASSGTGLSTGELFF. The CDR3, as DNA: TGTGCCAGCTCCGGGACAGGGTTGAGCACCGGGGAGCTGTTTTTT.

J is TRBJ2-7 and V is TRBV10-3, with D perhaps given as TRBD1 or TRBD2 (5 bases each). V was clipped by 2 bases and J by 7 bases, with 9 bases between them. This CDR3 spans 12 amino acids. Germline CDR1 reads ENHRY; CDR2 reads SYGVKD. Written as DNA, the CDR3 is TGTGCCATCAGTGAGCCGGGGCATGAGCAGTACGTC. This gives the protein CAISEPGHEQYV.

The rearrangement joins TRBV19 to TRBJ2-1; D may match TRBD1 or TRBD2 (7 bases each). The germline CDR1 and CDR2 sequences are LNHDA and SQIVND (reference sequence). The ends were cut back, 10 bases at V and 10 bases at J, with 20 bases in the middle. The CDR3 spans 13 residues. This CDR3 reads CATRGGALSEQFF. DNA for the CDR3: TGTGCCACCAGGGGGGGGGCCCTCTCGGAGCAGTTCTTC.

This clonotype appeared a few times. The chain employs TRBV6-1 and TRBJ2-3; unclear D gene. In germline, CDR1 is MNHNS, CDR2 SASEGT. The CDR3 contains 14 residues. The V gene lost 8 bases and the J gene lost 4 bases, with 16 bases spanning the gap. The DNA for the CDR3 is TGTGCCAGCGTCCCAGGTCTGGGTCCAGATACGCAGTATTTT. The encoded protein is CASVPGLGPDTQYF.

V usage is TRBV20-1 and J usage is TRBJ1-2, with D possibly being TRBD1 (6 bases). The CDR3 contains 11 residues. CDR1 is DFQATT and CDR2 is SNEGSKA in the germline V gene (reference sequence). V was pared by 3 bases and J by 4 bases, with 6 bases between. CDR3 coding DNA: TGCAGTGCTAGGGACAGCTATGGCTACACCTTC. It specifies CSARDSYGYTF.

The chain joins TRBV19 to TRBJ1-1, with D maybe TRBD1 (6 bases). V was pared by 1 base and J by 3 bases, with 18 bases between. The germline V gene has CDR1 LNHDA and CDR2 SQIVND (reference sequence). This CDR3 has 17 amino acids. CDR3 sequence: CASSIAGGPIADTEAFF. Written as DNA, the CDR3 is TGTGCCAGTAGTATAGCCGGGGGCCCGATCGCGGACACTGAAGCTTTCTTT.

This clonotype was counted once. This rearrangement joins TRBV15 to TRBJ2-3; 8 bases align to TRBD2. Germline CDR1 reads LNHNV; CDR2 reads YYDKDF (reference sequence). V shed 5 bases and J 1 base; nucleotides not matched to a gene: 5. The CDR3 is made up of 15 amino acids. The DNA for the CDR3 is TGTGCCACCAGCTTACAAGCGGGGGGCACAGATACGCAGTATTTT. This encodes CATSLQAGGTDTQYF.

This clonotype has a count of ten or more. This chain uses TRBV4-3 with TRBJ2-1; possibly TRBD2 for D (5 bases). CDR3 length: 19 residues. Germline V gene lookup returns CDR1 LGHNA and CDR2 YSLEER. V was trimmed by 0 bases and J by 0 bases, leaving 18 bases between them. The CDR3 DNA is TGCGCCAGCAGCCAAGAGCTAGCCTCTAAGTTTAGCTCCTACAATGAGCAGTTCTTC. Its translation: CASSQELASKFSSYNEQFF.

At least ten counts were recorded for this clonotype. This sequence joins TRBV7-9 and TRBJ1-1, with 7 bases that match TRBD1. The V gene's germline CDR1 is SEHNR and CDR2 FQNEAQ (reference sequence). CDR3 length: 15 amino acids. V gave up 4 bases and J gave up 3 bases; unmatched junction bases: 8. The CDR3 DNA reads as TGTGCCAGCAGCTCCCCGACAGGGTCCTACACTGAAGCTTTCTTT. Its protein is CASSSPTGSYTEAFF.

This clonotype was counted between two and nine times. V and J are TRBV7-9 and TRBJ1-6; 8 nucleotides match TRBD1. Trimming at V came to 5 bases and at J to 8 bases, leaving 5 bases not matched to a gene. The germline V gene has CDR1 SEHNR and CDR2 FQNEAQ (reference sequence). The CDR3 has 14 amino acids. This CDR3 reads CASSDRGPHSPLHF. For the CDR3, the DNA is TGTGCCAGCAGCGACAGGGGCCCCCATTCACCCCTCCACTTT.

V usage is TRBV12-3 or TRBV12-4 and J usage is TRBJ1-2; D gene uncertain. Trimming took 4 bases from V and 0 from J, leaving 12 bases between them. This CDR3 contains 15 residues. The CDR3, as DNA: TGTGCCAGCAGTTATTCAGGCGCGACTAACTATGGCTACACCTTC. Protein sequence: CASSYSGATNYGYTF.

The genes are TRBV28 and TRBJ2-4; D is ambiguous. From germline, CDR1 is MDHEN and CDR2 SYDVKM. There are 13 residues in the CDR3. Deletions cut 3 bases from V and 6 bases from J, with 9 bases between. The CDR3 loop reads CASSLRLGNIQYF. The CDR3 DNA reads TGTGCCAGCAGTTTGCGACTTGGAAACATTCAGTACTTC.

The V gene is TRBV19, the J gene TRBJ1-1; 8 bases map to TRBD1. Germline CDR1 is LNHDA and CDR2 is SQIVND (reference sequence). V lost 3 bases, J lost 2 bases, and 5 bases stayed unmatched. The CDR3 runs to 15 residues. CDR3 protein: CASSIDRGYNTEAFF. DNA of the CDR3: TGTGCCAGTAGTATTGACAGGGGATATAACACTGAAGCTTTCTTT.

CDR3 DNA: TGTGCCAGCAGCCCGACGGGTTCTGAGCAGTTCTTC. It encodes CASSPTGSEQFF. This chain connects TRBV7-9 to TRBJ2-1; D uncertain. Trimming pared 5 bases from V and 9 bases from J, leaving 11 bases between. Germline V gives CDR1 SEHNR, CDR2 FQNEAQ (reference sequence). CDR3 length: 12 residues.

V usage is TRBV7-2 and J usage is TRBJ1-6; D gene unclear. V lost 11 bases and J 12 bases, leaving 17 bases between the germline ends. The CDR3 consists of 12 residues. Germline CDR1 is SGHTA and CDR2 is FQGNSA. DNA of the CDR3: TGTGCCGTTCCGGGAGAGACTAGACCCCTCCACTTT. It yields the protein CAVPGETRPLHF.

The CDR3 region has the DNA TGTGCCAGCACTGAGACAGGGGGCGCCGGGTACGAGCAGTACTTC. It specifies CASTETGGAGYEQYF. The chain is built from TRBV4-2 and TRBJ2-7, with 10 bases aligning to TRBD1. The CDR3 is 15 amino acids. CDR1 and CDR2 (germline): LGHNA, YNFKEQ. V shed 7 bases, J shed 4 bases, and the junction held 10 bases outside the gene matches.

This clonotype was counted between two and nine times. V is TRBV7-6 and J is TRBJ2-7, with 8 bases fitting TRBD1. The CDR3 consists of 15 residues. V was clipped by 4 bases and J by 2 bases; unmatched bases: 7. The germline gives CDR1 SGHVS, CDR2 FNYEAQ. The CDR3 nucleotides read TGTGCCAGCAGCTGGGACAGGACCTCGACCTACGAGCAGTACTTC. Encoded protein: CASSWDRTSTYEQYF.

This clonotype is a singleton in its sample. This sequence joins TRBV5-1 and TRBJ1-1, with 7 bases identical to TRBD1. CDR1 is SGHRS, CDR2 YFSETQ, per germline. CDR3 length equals 12 residues. J was trimmed by 9 bases and V by 0 bases; bases with no gene match: 2. The CDR3 DNA reads TGCGCCAGCAGCTTGGGAGGGGGCCAAGCTTTCTTT. This translates into CASSLGGGQAFF. The whole variable domain, filled in from reference TRBV5-1 and TRBJ1-1, reads KAGVTQTPRYLIKTRGQQVTLSCSPISGHRSVSWYQQTPGQGLQFLFEYFSETQRNKGNFPGRFSGRQFSNSRSEMNVSTLELGDSALYLCASSLGGGQAFFGQGTRLTVV.

This clonotype turned up a few times. This chain connects TRBV7-9 to TRBJ2-3; D is possibly TRBD1 or TRBD2 (6 bases each). Germline V gene lookup returns CDR1 SEHNR and CDR2 FQNEAQ (reference sequence). Between the trimmed V and J ends, which lost 5 bases and 6 bases, there was a span of 18 bases. The length of the CDR3 is 15 residues. This CDR3 is CASSQGPGGRDTQYF. Written as DNA, the CDR3 is TGTGCCAGCAGCCAAGGGCCCGGGGGCCGGGATACGCAGTATTTT.

J is TRBJ2-5 and V is TRBV6-2 or TRBV6-3, with 7 bases aligning to TRBD1. Germline values: CDR1 MNHEY, CDR2 SVGEGT. The length of the CDR3 is 16 residues. The junction had 14 bases not matched to a gene; V was cut back by 5 bases and J by 5 bases. Written as DNA, the CDR3 is TGTGCCAGCAGTATCTACATACAGGGGTCTGGGGAGACCCAGTACTTC. It encodes CASSIYIQGSGETQYF.